This TCR beta chain appears in the sequencing data of a study of cytomegalovirus exposure and HLA in healthy donors. Broader study findings: Testing in vitro showed a few CMV-associated chains specific for CMV antigens. Published work reported that the classifier diagnosed cytomegalovirus status with high specificity and sensitivity.

Germline V gives CDR1 GTSNPN, CDR2 SVGIG (reference sequence). This CDR3 is built from 14 residues. V gave up 4 bases and J gave up 3 bases, with 15 bases separating them. Primers for the PCR totalled 60 Vbeta and 13 Jbeta. TCRdb keeps only in-frame clones here, not all; method: immunoSEQ multiplex PCR. This sample yields about 120,000 clones, of which roughly 83% are seen a single time; 4% to 5.5% belongs to the top ten. In the case of this clone: Its antigen is as yet unknown.

Sequences were obtained from PBMCs. The sequence derives from a man aged 25 to 40 in good health and CMV-seropositive. The chain is built from TRBV30 and TRBJ1-2, with D unresolved. CDR3 region: CAWIATVRDYGYTF. The CDR3, as DNA: TGTGCCTGGATAGCGACTGTAAGGGACTATGGCTACACCTTC. Full variable domain (missing parts from reference TRBV30 and TRBJ1-2): SQTIHQWPATLVQPVGSPLSLECTVEGTSNPNLYWYRQAAGRGLQLLFYSVGIGQISSEVPQNLSASRPQDRQFILSSKKLLLSDSGFYLCAWIATVRDYGYTFGSGTRLTVV.